This TCR beta chain appears in the sequencing data of a study of cytomegalovirus exposure and HLA in healthy donors. It was with 60 Vbeta and 13 Jbeta primers that the PCR ran. Using immunoSEQ multiplex PCR, the repertoire was profiled, and TCRdb retains in-frame clones only, with some absent. The table records about 200,000 clones, roughly 85% of them present only once. This CDR3 is 17 amino acids long. From germline, CDR1 is SGHVS and CDR2 FNYEAQ. The V and J ends lost 0 bases and 5 bases, in that order; junction bases with no gene match: 7. This sequence originates from a woman aged 50 to 60 in good health and CMV-seronegative. Sequencing input: PBMCs. V gene TRBV7-6 combines with J gene TRBJ2-1, with TRBD2 matching over 10 bases. The CDR3 DNA reads as TGTGCCAGCAGCTTAGCCGTAGCGGGAGGACCCCACAATGAGCAGTTCTTC. It is translated as CASSLAVAGGPHNEQFF.